The rows below give T cell receptor beta chains drawn from one sample of a study of response to subunit inactivated influenza vaccine. MiXCR, applied by TCRdb to the RT-PCR reads, yields one record per CDR3 protein. This table holds 650,000 to 800,000 distinct CDR3 sequences, roughly 20% found once. Sequencing used PBMCs from blood, obtained around 5 days after vaccination. These receptors were taken from a man aged 50-59 years who received an inactivated influenza vaccine. Each CDR3 is given with its conserved first and last residue. A D gene is named only where the DNA matches it firmly. Some rows mark clone size as missing; the rest say once, few, many or name a class of expanded clone.

clone_size: many
d_call: NA
j_call: TRBJ2-3
v_call: TRBV4-3
cdr3_aa: CASSQDTLSDTQYF
cdr3_nt: TGCGCCAGCAGCCAAGATACCCTCTCAGATACGCAGTATTTT

clone_size: NA
d_call: NA
j_call: TRBJ1-1
v_call: TRBV2
cdr3_aa: CASNGEMNTEAFF
cdr3_nt: TGTGCCAGCAATGGGGAAATGAACACTGAAGCTTTCTTT

clone_size: few
d_call: NA
j_call: TRBJ1-5
v_call: TRBV12-3/TRBV12-4
cdr3_aa: CASSRSGTNQPQHF
cdr3_nt: TGTGCCAGCAGCCGTTCCGGGACAAATCAGCCCCAGCATTTT

clone_size: NA
d_call: TRBD2
j_call: TRBJ2-7
v_call: TRBV29-1
cdr3_aa: CSATGTSGKYEQYF
cdr3_nt: TGCAGCGCCACCGGGACTAGCGGGAAGTACGAGCAGTACTTC

clone_size: NA
d_call: NA
j_call: TRBJ2-4
v_call: TRBV4-3
cdr3_aa: CASSQGHGAKNIQYF
cdr3_nt: TGCGCCAGCAGCCAAGGGCATGGAGCCAAAAACATTCAGTACTTC

clone_size: NA
d_call: NA
j_call: TRBJ2-5
v_call: TRBV14
cdr3_aa: CASSSMLGETQYF
cdr3_nt: TGTGCCAGCAGCTCCATGCTAGGGGAGACCCAGTACTTC

clone_size: NA
d_call: NA
j_call: TRBJ1-2
v_call: TRBV28
cdr3_aa: CASSLRGVWGYGYTF
cdr3_nt: TGTGCCAGCAGTTTGCGCGGGGTCTGGGGCTATGGCTACACCTTC

clone_size: few
d_call: NA
j_call: TRBJ1-1
v_call: TRBV29-1
cdr3_aa: CSVSPSRWNTEAFF
cdr3_nt: TGCAGCGTTAGCCCTTCCCGGTGGAACACTGAAGCTTTCTTT

clone_size: NA
d_call: TRBD1
j_call: TRBJ1-1
v_call: TRBV12-3/TRBV12-4
cdr3_aa: CASSPGQGLNTEAFF
cdr3_nt: TGTGCCAGCAGTCCAGGACAGGGCTTGAACACTGAAGCTTTCTTT

clone_size: few
d_call: NA
j_call: TRBJ2-7
v_call: TRBV7-2
cdr3_aa: CASSLTRAPGDEQYF
cdr3_nt: TGTGCCAGCAGCTTAACGAGGGCTCCGGGGGACGAGCAGTACTTC

clone_size: few
d_call: NA
j_call: TRBJ2-1
v_call: TRBV5-6
cdr3_aa: CASSLGSRSYNEQFF
cdr3_nt: TGTGCCAGCAGCTTGGGATCCAGGTCCTACAATGAGCAGTTCTTC

clone_size: NA
d_call: NA
j_call: TRBJ2-5
v_call: TRBV12-3/TRBV12-4
cdr3_aa: CASSSWTSPETQYF
cdr3_nt: TGTGCCAGCAGTTCGTGGACAAGCCCAGAGACCCAGTACTTC

clone_size: NA
d_call: NA
j_call: TRBJ2-5
v_call: TRBV5-1
cdr3_aa: CASSLRTANREETQYF
cdr3_nt: TGCGCCAGCAGCTTGAGGACAGCCAACCGCGAAGAGACCCAGTACTTC

clone_size: few
d_call: TRBD2
j_call: TRBJ2-1
v_call: TRBV10-3
cdr3_aa: CAINRGLAGNEQFF
cdr3_nt: TGTGCCATCAACCGTGGACTAGCAGGAAATGAGCAGTTCTTC

clone_size: many
d_call: TRBD1
j_call: TRBJ2-7
v_call: TRBV12-3/TRBV12-4
cdr3_aa: CASSRDRVSYEQYF
cdr3_nt: TGTGCCAGCAGTCGGGACAGGGTATCCTACGAGCAGTACTTC

clone_size: NA
d_call: TRBD1
j_call: TRBJ2-2
v_call: TRBV12-3/TRBV12-4
cdr3_aa: CASSLWTGSFTGELFF
cdr3_nt: TGTGCCAGCAGTTTATGGACAGGCAGCTTTACAGGGGAGCTGTTTTTT

clone_size: NA
d_call: NA
j_call: TRBJ2-2
v_call: TRBV5-5
cdr3_aa: CASSLLGDGTGELFF
cdr3_nt: TGTGCCAGCAGCCTTTTGGGGGATGGAACCGGGGAGCTGTTTTTT

clone_size: NA
d_call: NA
j_call: TRBJ2-2
v_call: TRBV20-1
cdr3_aa: CSAKRQSNTGELFF
cdr3_nt: TGCAGTGCTAAGCGGCAGTCGAACACCGGGGAGCTGTTTTTT

clone_size: NA
d_call: NA
j_call: TRBJ2-1
v_call: TRBV6-6
cdr3_aa: CASSYSHPDWEFF
cdr3_nt: TGTGCCAGCAGTTATTCCCATCCGGACTGGGAGTTCTTC

clone_size: NA
d_call: TRBD2
j_call: TRBJ2-1
v_call: TRBV5-6
cdr3_aa: CASSWGGRASNEQFF
cdr3_nt: TGTGCCAGCAGCTGGGGCGGGAGGGCCTCCAATGAGCAGTTCTTC

clone_size: NA
d_call: NA
j_call: TRBJ2-7
v_call: TRBV4-2
cdr3_aa: CASSQGFRDTYEQYF
cdr3_nt: TGTGCCAGCAGCCAAGGATTTCGGGATACGTACGAGCAGTACTTC

clone_size: few
d_call: TRBD2
j_call: TRBJ2-7
v_call: TRBV10-3
cdr3_aa: CAITDTGGDKQYF
cdr3_nt: TGTGCCATCACCGACACGGGGGGAGACAAGCAGTACTTC

clone_size: NA
d_call: NA
j_call: TRBJ1-1
v_call: TRBV11-2
cdr3_aa: CASSRSGLIEPLSQAFF
cdr3_nt: TGTGCCAGCAGCCGTTCCGGGCTCATCGAACCCCTCTCCCAAGCTTTCTTT

clone_size: few
d_call: TRBD1
j_call: TRBJ2-3
v_call: TRBV7-9
cdr3_aa: CASSYGQATTDTQYF
cdr3_nt: TGTGCCAGCAGCTATGGACAGGCGACCACAGATACGCAGTATTTT

clone_size: few
d_call: TRBD2
j_call: TRBJ2-7
v_call: TRBV4-2
cdr3_aa: CASSSSGTSFKYEQYF
cdr3_nt: TGTGCCAGCAGCTCGAGCGGGACTAGCTTTAAGTACGAGCAGTACTTC

clone_size: NA
d_call: TRBD2
j_call: TRBJ2-7
v_call: TRBV3-1
cdr3_aa: CASSLSGGVPEQYF
cdr3_nt: TGTGCCAGCAGCCTTAGCGGGGGTGTCCCCGAGCAGTACTTC

clone_size: NA
d_call: NA
j_call: TRBJ2-3
v_call: TRBV4-3
cdr3_aa: CASSQDRLGGTTDTQYF
cdr3_nt: TGCGCCAGCAGCCAAGATCGCTTAGGGGGGACCACAGATACGCAGTATTTT

clone_size: many
d_call: NA
j_call: TRBJ2-2
v_call: TRBV12-3/TRBV12-4
cdr3_aa: CASSFRTDTGELFF
cdr3_nt: TGTGCCAGCAGTTTTCGGACAGACACCGGGGAGCTGTTTTTT

clone_size: NA
d_call: NA
j_call: TRBJ2-2
v_call: TRBV7-3
cdr3_aa: CASSPDGSVTGELFF
cdr3_nt: TGTGCCAGCAGCCCGGACGGGAGTGTCACCGGGGAGCTGTTTTTT

clone_size: NA
d_call: TRBD1
j_call: TRBJ1-2
v_call: TRBV29-1
cdr3_aa: CSVVGGGDHYGYTF
cdr3_nt: TGCAGCGTTGTAGGAGGGGGCGACCACTATGGCTACACCTTC

clone_size: NA
d_call: NA
j_call: TRBJ1-5
v_call: TRBV12-3/TRBV12-4
cdr3_aa: CASSSPGPDGPNQPQHF
cdr3_nt: TGTGCCAGCAGTTCTCCCGGACCCGACGGGCCCAATCAGCCCCAGCATTTT

clone_size: NA
d_call: NA
j_call: TRBJ1-2
v_call: TRBV7-6
cdr3_aa: CASSLAAGHPRGGYTF
cdr3_nt: TGTGCCAGCAGCTTAGCGGCGGGACACCCTAGGGGTGGCTACACCTTC

clone_size: few
d_call: TRBD1
j_call: TRBJ2-2
v_call: TRBV7-2
cdr3_aa: CASSYWTGTTGELFF
cdr3_nt: TGTGCCAGCAGCTACTGGACAGGGACGACCGGGGAGCTGTTTTTT

clone_size: NA
d_call: TRBD1
j_call: TRBJ2-2
v_call: TRBV3-1
cdr3_aa: CASSQDDRGQGTGELFF
cdr3_nt: TGTGCCAGCAGCCAAGACGACAGGGGGCAGGGCACCGGGGAGCTGTTTTTT

clone_size: NA
d_call: NA
j_call: TRBJ2-3
v_call: TRBV20-1
cdr3_aa: CSLTPAGFISDTQYF
cdr3_nt: TGCAGTCTTACCCCAGCGGGTTTTATATCCGATACGCAGTATTTT

clone_size: many
d_call: NA
j_call: TRBJ1-5
v_call: TRBV12-3/TRBV12-4
cdr3_aa: CASSSRRAQHF
cdr3_nt: TGTGCCAGCAGTTCCCGAAGGGCCCAGCATTTT